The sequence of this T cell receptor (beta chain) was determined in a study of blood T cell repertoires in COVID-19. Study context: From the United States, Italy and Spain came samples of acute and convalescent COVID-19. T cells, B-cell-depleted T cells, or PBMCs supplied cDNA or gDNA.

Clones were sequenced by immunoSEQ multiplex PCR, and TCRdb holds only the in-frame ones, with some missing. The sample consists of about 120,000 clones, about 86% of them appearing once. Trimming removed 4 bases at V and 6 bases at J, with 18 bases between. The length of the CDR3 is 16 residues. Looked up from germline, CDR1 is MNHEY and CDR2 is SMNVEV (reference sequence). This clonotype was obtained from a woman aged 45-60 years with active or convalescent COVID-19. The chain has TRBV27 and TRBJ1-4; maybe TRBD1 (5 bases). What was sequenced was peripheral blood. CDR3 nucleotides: TGTGCCAGCAGTTGGAAGGGGCCCAGGTGGGATGAAAAACTGTTTTTT. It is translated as CASSWKGPRWDEKLFF.